The 27 T cell receptor beta chains presented below share a single source sample, sequenced in a study of breast tumors, draining lymph nodes, adjacent tissues. The lymph nodes were axillary draining lymph nodes from breast cancer patients. Via MiXCR, TCRdb re-called the multiplex PCR reads, giving one row per CDR3 protein. The sample lists around 230,000 distinct CDR3 sequences, roughly 30% seen once, with roughly 1.3% in the top ten. The material sequenced was axillary lymph node tissue. Source of these receptors: a female donor with breast cancer. Some clones in this sample may be carry-over from other donors' samples.

This clonotype showed up many times. V usage is TRBV20-1 and J usage is TRBJ2-5; D may be TRBD1 or TRBD2 (5 bases each). Germline V gene sequence: CDR1 DFQATT, CDR2 SNEGSKA (reference sequence). This CDR3 spans 15 amino acids. With 0 bases removed from V and 7 bases from J, the gap between germline ends came to 18 bases. The CDR3 loop is CSARDRGPKTGTQYF. CDR3 DNA: TGCAGTGCTAGAGACCGGGGACCAAAGACGGGGACCCAGTACTTC.

The chain is built from TRBV6-5 and TRBJ1-2; 8 bases line up with TRBD1. After removal of 2 bases from V and 13 bases from J, the junction contained 9 bases not matched to a gene. The V gene's germline CDR1 is MNHEY and CDR2 SVGAGI. The CDR3 loop spans 13 amino acids. The CDR3 is CASSYDRGSACTF. The CDR3 nucleotides read TGTGCCAGCAGTTACGACAGGGGATCTGCCTGCACCTTC.

This clonotype was detected ten times or more. The conserved phenylalanine or tryptophan is not found at the CDR3 terminus, so this likely reflects a read error. This chain links TRBV7-2 with TRBJ1-2; a weak D match, TRBD1 (5 bases). The germline V gene encodes CDR1 SGHTA and CDR2 FQGNSA. The CDR3 runs to 14 residues. The V end lost 2 bases, the J end lost 1 base, and 8 bases lay between the germline ends. CDR3 region: CASSLPGSNYGYTL. Here the CDR3 DNA reads TGTGCCAGCAGCTTACCAGGGAGTAACTATGGCTACACCCTC.

This clonotype was recorded at least ten times. The V and J genes are TRBV7-9 and TRBJ2-7; 11 positions agree with TRBD1. The CDR3 has 16 amino acids. Germline assignment: CDR1 SEHNR and CDR2 FQNEAQ (reference sequence). V lost 2 bases to trimming and J lost 3 bases; unmatched junction nucleotides: 6. CDR3: CASSLRSGTGGYEQYF. CDR3 DNA sequence: TGTGCCAGCAGCTTACGGTCCGGGACAGGGGGCTACGAGCAGTACTTC.

J is TRBJ2-3 and V is TRBV7-3, with unresolved D. The CDR3 covers 16 residues. The germline CDR1 and CDR2 sequences are SGHTA and FQGTGA. V gave up 3 bases and J gave up 4 bases, with 17 bases separating them. The CDR3 nucleotides read TGTGCCAGCAGCTTGGGTAGGGCGAGACCACCAGATACGCAGTATTTT. It codes for CASSLGRARPPDTQYF.

This clonotype was seen at least ten times. It is likely a read error, because the conserved phenylalanine at the end of the CDR3 is missing. The DNA is omitted, as the CDR3 cannot be located on it reliably, and the CDR3 follows TCRdb's listing. The V gene is TRBV29-1, the J gene TRBJ2-7. From its first to its last residue, the CDR3 has 8 amino acids. CDR1 SQVTM and CDR2 ANQGSEA come from the germline V gene. The CDR3 reads CSVDGGTL.

This clonotype appeared many times. This chain links TRBV6-5 with TRBJ1-6; no clear D. From germline, CDR1 is MNHEY and CDR2 SVGAGI. The CDR3 has 15 amino acids. Trimming removed 5 bases at V and 9 bases at J, with 17 bases between. This chain's CDR3 is CASSHGLRVGSPLHF. The DNA for the CDR3 is TGTGCCAGCAGTCACGGACTCCGGGTCGGTTCACCCCTCCACTTT.

Comment on this clonotype: The germline gene is not matched at one end of the junction; a read error may be the cause. V and J are TRBV19 and TRBJ1-2, with D maybe TRBD1 (5 bases). Germline values: CDR1 LNHDA, CDR2 SQIVND (reference sequence). This CDR3 comprises 12 residues. The CDR3 sequence: CASSMGPYGYTF. As DNA, the CDR3 is TGTGCCAGCAGTATGGGGCCCTATGGCTACACCTTC.

This clonotype showed up many times. V is TRBV7-9 and J is TRBJ1-1; D may be TRBD1 (6 bases). The CDR3 has 12 amino acids. Germline V gives CDR1 SEHNR, CDR2 FQNEAQ (reference sequence). V was cut by 5 bases and J by 6 bases, with 10 bases left in between. CDR3 bases: TGTGCCAGCAGCCCGGGGACACCTGAAGCTTTCTTT. Translated, it gives CASSPGTPEAFF.

The sample holds many counts of this clonotype. A much larger clone differs by one base, so this may be a read error. The chain couples TRBV7-2 to TRBJ2-6; D assignment may be TRBD1 or TRBD2 (5 bases each). From germline, CDR1 is SGHTA and CDR2 FQGNSA. The CDR3 has 15 residues. CDR3 region: CASSRRGSGANVLPF. The CDR3 coding sequence is TGTGCCAGCAGTCGCCGGGGCTCTGGGGCCAACGTCCTGCCTTTC.

This clonotype was detected a few times. A read error may explain this, as a much larger clone is one base away. Lacking the conserved final phenylalanine or tryptophan, this CDR3 likely reflects a read error. This chain connects TRBV19 to TRBJ2-1; 9 bases are a match to TRBD2. Losses at the gene ends were 7 bases for V and 3 bases for J; bases not matched to a gene: 10. Germline CDR1 reads LNHDA; CDR2 reads SQIVND (reference sequence). The length of the CDR3 is 16 residues. The CDR3: CASTELAGTYYNEQFS. The CDR3 DNA sequence: TGTGCCAGTACGGAGCTAGCGGGAACATACTACAATGAGCAGTTCTCC.

This clonotype was picked up many times. V usage is TRBV5-1 and J usage is TRBJ2-2; 7 nucleotides match TRBD1. Germline-derived CDR1 and CDR2 are SGHRS and YFSETQ. J was trimmed by 6 bases and V by 7 bases; bases with no gene match: 12. The CDR3 is 15 residues long. Here the CDR3 DNA reads TGCGCCAGCGAGGCCCATAAAGGGGGCTCCGGGGAGCTGTTTTTT. Protein: CASEAHKGGSGELFF.

The table lists this clonotype with many counts. The chain carries TRBV9 and TRBJ1-6; D perhaps matches TRBD1 (5 bases). Trimming left V 4 bases short and J 6 bases short, with 17 bases between. CDR1 SGDLS and CDR2 YYNGEE come from the germline V gene. The CDR3 is 16 amino acids. The CDR3, as DNA: TGTGCCAGCAGCAACCCGGGGGGTGTCCCTAATTCACCCCTCCACTTT. This gives the protein CASSNPGGVPNSPLHF.

This clonotype was detected ten times or more. The V call is TRBV29-1, the J call TRBJ1-4; D not certain. Germline V lookup: CDR1 SQVTM, CDR2 ANQGSEA. The CDR3 has 12 amino acids. Trimming took off 5 bases at V and 8 bases at J, with 12 bases between the two ends. The CDR3 region is CSVRSEGEKLFF. For the CDR3, the DNA is TGCAGCGTTAGGTCTGAAGGGGAAAAACTGTTTTTT.

The V and J genes are TRBV6-1 and TRBJ2-3, with D possibly TRBD2 on 5 matching bases. Trimming pared 5 bases from V and 3 bases from J, leaving 15 bases between. This CDR3 contains 15 residues. The germline gives CDR1 MNHNS, CDR2 SASEGT. CDR3 DNA sequence: TGTGCCAGCAGTCGGGGAAGATCAAGGACAGATACGCAGTATTTT. Amino acid sequence: CASSRGRSRTDTQYF.

CDR3 sequence: CATSVASANTGEGETQYF. In DNA, the CDR3 is TGTGCCACCAGTGTTGCCAGCGCGAACACCGGGGAGGGCGAGACCCAGTACTTC. This chain joins TRBV24-1 and TRBJ2-5, with 7 positions matching TRBD2. The germline gives CDR1 KGHDR, CDR2 SFDVKD. V lost 5 bases and J lost 5; bases outside the gene matches: 19. This CDR3 has 18 amino acids.

The sample holds many counts of this clonotype. The chain has TRBV10-3 and TRBJ2-1, with D possibly being TRBD1 (5 bases). The germline CDR1 and CDR2 sequences are ENHRY and SYGVKD. Deletions cut 8 bases from V and 7 bases from J, with 12 bases between. This CDR3 is 12 amino acids long. DNA of the CDR3: TGTGCCATCCTTCGGCCAGGGAATGAGCAGTTCTTC. It translates to CAILRPGNEQFF.

This clonotype was picked up many times. V and J are TRBV20-1 and TRBJ2-7; 14 bases match TRBD2. The CDR3 extends over 14 amino acids. Germline V gene sequence: CDR1 DFQATT, CDR2 SNEGSKA (reference sequence). V lost 5 bases, J lost 7 bases, and 7 bases stayed unmatched. DNA for the CDR3: TGCAGTGCTGGCAGACTAGCGGGAGGGGGAGAGCAGTACTTC. It encodes CSAGRLAGGGEQYF.

For the CDR3, the DNA is TGTGCCAGCAGCGAAGGACAGGGATCACCCCTCCACTTT. The encoded protein is CASSEGQGSPLHF. V gene TRBV9 combines with J gene TRBJ1-6; 8 nucleotides align to TRBD1. The germline CDR1 and CDR2 sequences are SGDLS and YYNGEE. This CDR3 is built from 13 residues. J was trimmed by 10 bases and V by 3 bases; bases with no gene match: 3.

The sample holds many counts of this clonotype. V usage is TRBV7-2 and J usage is TRBJ2-3, with 7 bases identical to TRBD2. The CDR3 totals 16 residues. Germline CDR1 is SGHTA and CDR2 is FQGNSA. With V trimmed by 0 bases and J by 2 bases, 5 bases remained unmatched. As DNA, the CDR3 is TGTGCCAGCAGCTTAGCAGCCAGCGGGGCCACAGATACGCAGTATTTT. This translates into CASSLAASGATDTQYF. Using reference TRBV7-2 and TRBJ2-3 for the parts outside the CDR3, the full variable domain is GAGVSQSPSNKVTEKGKDVELRCDPISGHTALYWYRQSLGQGLEFLIYFQGNSAPDKSGLPSDRFSAERTGGSVSTLTIQRTQQEDSAVYLCASSLAASGATDTQYFGPGTRLTVL.

As DNA, the CDR3 is TGTGCCAGCAGCGTCGAGGGAGTCCACTACAATGAGCAGTTCTTC. It specifies CASSVEGVHYNEQFF. The rearrangement joins TRBV9 to TRBJ2-1; D is possibly TRBD2 (5 bases). Trimming pared 2 bases from V and 3 bases from J, leaving 12 bases between. Germline CDR1 reads SGDLS; CDR2 reads YYNGEE. The CDR3 loop spans 15 amino acids.

This clonotype was counted many times. This chain joins TRBV27 and TRBJ2-5; 9 positions match TRBD1. CDR1 and CDR2 (germline): MNHEY, SMNVEV (reference sequence). V shed 4 bases, J shed 4 bases, and the junction held 10 bases outside the gene matches. CDR3 length: 16 residues. The CDR3 protein is CASSSDRGVGRETQYF. In nucleotides, the CDR3 is TGTGCCAGCAGTTCGGACAGGGGCGTGGGTCGAGAGACCCAGTACTTC.

This clonotype was seen a handful of times. This chain links TRBV27 with TRBJ2-3; the match to TRBD2 covers 9 bases. Germline-derived CDR1 and CDR2 are MNHEY and SMNVEV (reference sequence). J lost 11 bases, V lost 3 bases, and 3 bases had no gene match. This CDR3 has 12 amino acids. The DNA for the CDR3 is TGTGCCAGCAGTTTTGCGGGAGGGGAGCAGTATTTT. This codes for CASSFAGGEQYF.

This clonotype was picked up many times. The rearrangement uses TRBV6-1 and TRBJ2-7; perhaps TRBD2 as D (6 bases). V lost 6 bases to trimming and J lost 4 bases, with 13 bases between them. The CDR3 has 13 amino acids. From germline, CDR1 is MNHNS and CDR2 SASEGT. CDR3 bases: TGTGCCAGCAGCCGATCGGGAGCATACGAGCAGTACTTC. This codes for CASSRSGAYEQYF.

This clonotype was observed many times. The rearrangement uses TRBV7-6 and TRBJ2-1; 7 nucleotides align to TRBD2. This CDR3 has 15 residues. V lost 3 bases and J lost 13; bases outside the gene matches: 15. The germline gives CDR1 SGHVS, CDR2 FNYEAQ. CDR3 protein: CASSLGLAGDSEQFF. CDR3 DNA: TGTGCCAGCAGCTTGGGGCTTGCGGGAGATTCGGAACAGTTCTTC.

In this sample, this clonotype turned up many times. The chain recombines TRBV9 with TRBJ2-2; a possible D gene is TRBD2 (6 bases). CDR3 length: 14 amino acids. Trimming pared 0 bases from V and 6 bases from J, leaving 9 bases between. The germline V gene encodes CDR1 SGDLS and CDR2 YYNGEE. CDR3 sequence (DNA): TGTGCCAGCAGCGTAGGTTCGGGGGCCGGGGAGCTGTTTTTT. Translating it yields CASSVGSGAGELFF.

The chain carries TRBV7-9 and TRBJ2-7; TRBD1 matches at 9 bases. The trim removed 4 bases at V and 9 bases at J, leaving 16 bases unmatched. Germline CDR1 is SEHNR and CDR2 is FQNEAQ (reference sequence). The CDR3 covers 16 residues. DNA for the CDR3: TGTGCCAGCAGCTCAGGGACAGGGACGTGGATCTACCGGCAGTACTTC. Protein product: CASSSGTGTWIYRQYF.